The 19 T cell receptor beta chains presented below share a single source sample, sequenced in a study of cytomegalovirus exposure and HLA in healthy donors (dated by TCRdb to about 2017). The method behind the library was the immunoSEQ multiplex PCR assay. The multiplex PCR relied on a mix of 60 forward primers for TCR Vbeta segments and 13 reverse primers for TCR Jbeta segments. TCRdb carries this immuneACCESS record with in-frame sequences only. Its versions omit some clonotypes, under half of them owing to an unresolved V gene in the studies checked, with the rest unexplained. The sample has fewer than 250,000 clones on record, 70% to 90% of them singletons. 1% to 1.5% of the sample comes from the top ten. Specimen: PBMCs. These receptors all stem from a human donor in good health.

J is TRBJ2-1 and V is TRBV6-5, with 12 nucleotides matching TRBD1. After removal of 5 bases from V and 9 bases from J, the junction contained 5 bases not matched to a gene. Germline V gene sequence: CDR1 MNHEY, CDR2 SVGAGI. The CDR3 runs 14 residues. CDR3 sequence reads: CASSPGTGGREQFF. In nucleotides, the CDR3 is TGTGCCAGCAGTCCCGGGACAGGGGGCCGTGAGCAGTTCTTC.

This sequence joins TRBV11-2 and TRBJ2-7; D is possibly TRBD1 (5 bases). The germline V gene encodes CDR1 SGHAT and CDR2 FQNNGV. The CDR3 sequence is 15 residues long. Trimming left V 2 bases short and J 4 bases short, with 15 bases between. DNA of the CDR3: TGTGCCAGCAGCTTATCCCGTGGGGCTGGTTACGAGCAGTACTTC. Protein: CASSLSRGAGYEQYF. The full variable domain, its missing parts supplied by reference TRBV11-2 and TRBJ2-7, is EAGVAQSPRYKIIEKRQSVAFWCNPISGHATLYWYQQILGQGPKLLIQFQNNGVVDDSQLPKDRFSAERLKGVDSTLKIQPAKLEDSAVYLCASSLSRGAGYEQYFGPGTRLTVT.

V is TRBV7-2 and J is TRBJ2-5; 11 bases match TRBD2. Germline CDR1 SGHTA, CDR2 FQGNSA. The CDR3 spans 18 residues. The trim removed 0 bases at V and 1 base at J, leaving 7 bases unmatched. The CDR3 spells CASSLALAGGPSQETQYF. For the CDR3, the DNA is TGTGCCAGCAGCTTAGCGCTAGCGGGAGGACCGAGCCAAGAGACCCAGTACTTC.

V is TRBV7-3 and J is TRBJ2-3; tentatively, D is TRBD2 (5 bases). Trimming left V 5 bases short and J 3 bases short, with 15 bases between. The germline gives CDR1 SGHTA, CDR2 FQGTGA. The CDR3 is 15 amino acids. CDR3 region: CASSLGVGGTDTQYF. The DNA for the CDR3 is TGTGCCAGCAGCCTCGGCGTAGGCGGGACAGATACGCAGTATTTT.

V is TRBV18 and J is TRBJ1-5; 10 positions agree with TRBD1. With 8 bases clipped from V and 5 bases from J, the junction kept 6 bases outside the gene matches. Germline CDR1 and CDR2: KGHSH and LQKENI. CDR3 length: 14 amino acids. In DNA form, the CDR3 reads TGTGCCAGCCGTTCCGGGACAGGGGATCAGCCCCAGCATTTT. Protein sequence: CASRSGTGDQPQHF.

This chain connects TRBV6-6 to TRBJ1-2; D is possibly TRBD1 (6 bases). From germline, CDR1 is MNHNY and CDR2 SVGAGI (reference sequence). V lost 2 bases to trimming and J lost 4 bases, with 17 bases between them. The CDR3 runs 16 residues. CDR3 sequence reads: CASSYPPAGEIYGYTF. The CDR3 DNA reads TGTGCCAGCAGTTACCCCCCGGCAGGGGAGATCTATGGCTACACCTTC.

The chain joins TRBV7-8 to TRBJ2-7; TRBD1 might be the D (5 bases). The germline V gene has CDR1 SGHVS and CDR2 FQNEAQ. The CDR3 runs to 14 residues. Deletions cut 0 bases from V and 7 bases from J, with 13 bases between. CDR3 sequence (DNA): TGTGCCAGCAGCTTAGCAGGGGCGGTGGGGGAGCAGTACTTC. Its translation: CASSLAGAVGEQYF.

The chain joins TRBV27 to TRBJ2-2, with 9 bases matching TRBD1. CDR1 and CDR2 from the germline V gene are MNHEY and SMNVEV (reference sequence). V was pared by 2 bases and J by 6 bases, with 10 bases of the junction left unmatched. The CDR3 sequence is 17 residues long. The CDR3 nucleotides read TGTGCCAGCAGTTTAAACCCCGTACAGGGGGCTCCCGGGGAGCTGTTTTTT. This encodes CASSLNPVQGAPGELFF.

V usage is TRBV6-5 and J usage is TRBJ2-1, with 13 positions matching TRBD2. Losses at the gene ends were 3 bases for V and 7 bases for J; bases not matched to a gene: 3. CDR1 and CDR2 (germline): MNHEY, SVGAGI. The CDR3 contains 15 residues. CDR3 in amino acids: CASSYWTSGRNEQFF. CDR3 sequence (DNA): TGTGCCAGCAGTTATTGGACTAGCGGGAGAAATGAGCAGTTCTTC.

The genes are TRBV7-5 and TRBJ2-7; the D segment call TRBD2 is taken from the table without a DNA check. TRBV7-5 is a pseudogene locus. There are 14 residues in the CDR3. Written as DNA, the CDR3 is TGTGCCAGAAGCTGGCCGGGACTAGCGGGAGGGCAGTACTTC. Translating gives CARSWPGLAGGQYF.

The chain is built from TRBV18 and TRBJ2-2; TRBD2 is a possible D gene (6 bases). Per germline, CDR1 KGHSH and CDR2 LQKENI. V was trimmed by 0 bases and J by 4 bases, leaving 9 bases between them. The CDR3 totals 15 residues. CDR3 in amino acids: CASSPPAGSTGELFF. The CDR3, as DNA: TGTGCCAGCTCACCACCGGCGGGGAGCACCGGGGAGCTGTTTTTT.

This clone appeared once. V usage is TRBV7-9 and J usage is TRBJ1-2; TRBD1 agrees at 8 bases. This CDR3 contains 14 residues. The junction had 4 bases not matched to a gene; V was cut back by 3 bases and J by 4 bases. The germline V gene encodes CDR1 SEHNR and CDR2 FQNEAQ (reference sequence). The CDR3 nucleotides read TGTGCCAGCAGCTTTGGGCAGGGGGCCTATGGCTACACCTTC. Its protein product is CASSFGQGAYGYTF.

The chain has TRBV7-3 and TRBJ2-1; the match to TRBD1 covers 9 bases. The length of the CDR3 is 13 residues. Unmatched junction bases numbered 5, after V lost 4 bases and J lost 10 bases. Germline V gene sequence: CDR1 SGHTA, CDR2 FQGTGA. CDR3 protein: CASSSTTGGEQFF. CDR3 nucleotides: TGTGCCAGCAGCTCGACCACAGGGGGCGAGCAGTTCTTC.

CDR3 region: CASSLRSGGTAGETQYF. Written as DNA, the CDR3 is TGTGCCAGCAGCTTGAGGTCGGGAGGGACGGCCGGAGAGACCCAGTACTTC. The chain recombines TRBV5-5 with TRBJ2-5; 8 nucleotides align to TRBD2. The CDR3 contains 17 residues. The V and J ends lost 1 base and 4 bases, in that order; junction bases with no gene match: 12. The germline V gene encodes CDR1 SGHKS and CDR2 YYEKEE (reference sequence).

This clone was picked up one time. The rearrangement joins TRBV4-3 to TRBJ2-7; TRBD2 matches 13 bases. After removal of 0 bases from V and 4 bases from J, the junction contained 9 bases not matched to a gene. The CDR3 has 18 residues. Germline V lookup: CDR1 LGHNA, CDR2 YSLEER. The CDR3 loop reads CASSQEYSGLAGVYEQYF. DNA of the CDR3: TGCGCCAGCAGCCAAGAGTATAGTGGACTAGCGGGGGTATACGAGCAGTACTTC.

The chain recombines TRBV27 with TRBJ2-1; TRBD1 agrees at 7 bases. The CDR3 loop spans 14 amino acids. The junction had 7 bases not matched to a gene; V was cut back by 7 bases and J by 4 bases. CDR1 is MNHEY, CDR2 SMNVEV, per germline (reference sequence). CDR3: CASKLGQAYNEQFF. CDR3 bases: TGTGCCAGCAAACTAGGACAGGCGTACAATGAGCAGTTCTTC.

This clone has only a few counts. This rearrangement joins TRBV29-1 to TRBJ2-2; maybe TRBD1 (5 bases). The V end was cut by 0 bases, the J end by 10 bases, with 12 bases between. The length of the CDR3 is 13 residues. Germline V CDR1 and CDR2: SQVTM, ANQGSEA. The CDR3 DNA reads TGCAGCGTTGAAGAGGGTGGCAGGGAGGAGCTGTTTTTT. It is translated as CSVEEGGREELFF.

The rearrangement uses TRBV7-9 and TRBJ2-3, with 8 bases matching TRBD2. This CDR3 is built from 15 residues. J was trimmed by 5 bases and V by 4 bases; bases with no gene match: 8. Germline V gives CDR1 SEHNR, CDR2 FQNEAQ (reference sequence). CDR3 residues: CASSSREARGDTQYF. The CDR3, as DNA: TGTGCCAGCAGCTCGCGGGAGGCCCGGGGAGATACGCAGTATTTT.

The gene calls are TRBV5-1 and TRBJ2-1; 9 bases are a match to TRBD2. J gave up 9 bases and V 2 bases, and 3 bases lay outside the gene matches. The CDR3 totals 13 residues. The germline V gene encodes CDR1 SGHRS and CDR2 YFSETQ. In DNA, the CDR3 is TGCGCCAGCAGCTTTTCGGGACTAGCTGAGCAGTTCTTC. It specifies CASSFSGLAEQFF.